These 21 T cell receptor beta chains were sequenced from one sample in a study of T cell responses to AZD1222 COVID-19 vaccine. TCRdb's table, derived via immunoSEQ multiplex PCR, lists solely in-frame clones and lacks some. The data contain roughly 81,000 clones, 86% of them seen just once; the ten biggest clones take up more than 7%. The sample consisted of peripheral blood, taken on day 0 of AZD1222 vaccination. The receptor set was obtained from an adult in good health.

The chain couples TRBV7-2 to TRBJ2-5; possibly TRBD2 for D (6 bases). V was shortened by 1 base and J by 5 bases, with 11 bases between the two germline ends. The CDR3 is made up of 14 amino acids. Per the germline V gene, CDR1 is SGHTA and CDR2 is FQGNSA. The CDR3: CASSLDGRMETQYF. CDR3 DNA: TGTGCCAGCAGCTTAGACGGGAGAATGGAGACCCAGTACTTC.

V and J are TRBV5-1 and TRBJ2-7, with D tentatively TRBD2 (6 bases). Per germline, CDR1 SGHRS and CDR2 YFSETQ. The CDR3 has 13 amino acids. V lost 5 bases, J lost 3 bases, and 12 bases lay in between. CDR3 protein: CASSLNGGYEQYF. As DNA, the CDR3 is TGCGCCAGCAGTTTGAACGGGGGCTACGAGCAGTACTTC. Full variable domain (rest looked up from reference TRBV5-1 and TRBJ2-7): KAGVTQTPRYLIKTRGQQVTLSCSPISGHRSVSWYQQTPGQGLQFLFEYFSETQRNKGNFPGRFSGRQFSNSRSEMNVSTLELGDSALYLCASSLNGGYEQYFGPGTRLTVT.

CDR3 nucleotides: TGTGCCACCAGTGACGGGAATCAGCCCCAGCATTTT. Amino acid sequence: CATSDGNQPQHF. The chain links TRBV24-1 to TRBJ1-5; D not resolved. V dropped 4 bases and J dropped 4 bases, with 4 bases sitting between them. There are 12 residues in the CDR3. Germline assignment: CDR1 KGHDR and CDR2 SFDVKD.

This clone was counted a few times. This chain joins TRBV28 and TRBJ1-1; no definite D call. There are 17 residues in the CDR3. Germline lookup yields CDR1 MDHEN and CDR2 SYDVKM. V was clipped by 3 bases and J by 1 base, with 18 bases between them. The CDR3 here is CASSFRYLWGRNTEAFF. The CDR3 DNA follows: TGTGCCAGCAGTTTCCGATACTTATGGGGAAGGAACACTGAAGCTTTCTTT. The full variable domain, in which reference TRBV28 and TRBJ1-1 provide the parts outside the CDR3, is DVKVTQSSRYLVKRTGEKVFLECVQDMDHENMFWYRQDPGLGLRLIYFSYDVKMKEKGDIPEGYSVSREKKERFSLILESASTNQTSMYLCASSFRYLWGRNTEAFFGQGTRLTVV.

The V gene is TRBV5-1, the J gene TRBJ1-1; D not resolved. Between the trimmed V and J ends, which lost 4 bases and 1 base, there was a span of 11 bases. The CDR3 sequence is 14 residues long. CDR1 and CDR2 (germline): SGHRS, YFSETQ. The CDR3 DNA is TGCGCCAGCAGCAGGACGGAACCGAACACTGAAGCTTTCTTT. Translation gives CASSRTEPNTEAFF. Using reference TRBV5-1 and TRBJ1-1 for the parts outside the CDR3, the full variable domain is KAGVTQTPRYLIKTRGQQVTLSCSPISGHRSVSWYQQTPGQGLQFLFEYFSETQRNKGNFPGRFSGRQFSNSRSEMNVSTLELGDSALYLCASSRTEPNTEAFFGQGTRLTVV.

The gene calls are TRBV2 and TRBJ1-2, with 9 bases fitting TRBD1. With 6 bases clipped from V and 5 bases from J, the junction kept 7 bases outside the gene matches. The CDR3 consists of 14 residues. Germline V gene lookup returns CDR1 SNHLY and CDR2 FYNNEI. CDR3 in DNA: TGTGCCAGCAGCGGACAACAGGGGGCATATGGCTACACCTTC. Its protein product is CASSGQQGAYGYTF.

This clone was counted a single time. The chain links TRBV7-9 to TRBJ2-7, with a weak D call TRBD1 (6 bases). Germline V CDR1 and CDR2: SEHNR, FQNEAQ (reference sequence). Between the trimmed V and J ends, which lost 5 bases and 5 bases, there was a span of 16 bases. This CDR3 region has 14 residues. The chain's CDR3 is CASSPPGAIHEQYF. DNA of the CDR3: TGTGCCAGCAGCCCACCAGGGGCGATCCACGAGCAGTACTTC.

The chain is built from TRBV10-1 and TRBJ1-5; D unclear. CDR1 WNHNN and CDR2 SYGVQD come from the germline V gene (reference sequence). The CDR3 length is 15 residues. Trimming cost V 6 bases and J 0 bases, with 12 bases left between them. The chain's CDR3 is CASRTLGHSNQPQHF. Here the CDR3 DNA reads TGCGCCAGCAGGACCCTTGGGCATAGCAATCAGCCCCAGCATTTT.

The V call is TRBV18, the J call TRBJ2-5; 7 bases line up with TRBD2. The germline V gene encodes CDR1 KGHSH and CDR2 LQKENI. The trim removed 6 bases at V and 3 bases at J, leaving 4 bases unmatched. CDR3 length equals 13 residues. The CDR3: CASSAGVKETQYF. The CDR3 nucleotides are TGTGCCAGCTCCGCGGGAGTTAAAGAGACCCAGTACTTC.

This chain joins TRBV7-9 and TRBJ2-3, with 11 bases fitting TRBD2. The junction had 10 bases not matched to a gene; V was cut back by 5 bases and J by 6 bases. The CDR3 sequence is 16 residues long. Germline lookup yields CDR1 SEHNR and CDR2 FQNEAQ (reference sequence). The CDR3 is CASSGRLAGGWDTQYF. The CDR3 nucleotides are TGTGCCAGCAGCGGACGCCTAGCGGGAGGCTGGGATACGCAGTATTTT.

The rearrangement joins TRBV5-1 to TRBJ2-5; D remains ambiguous. Trimming left V 2 bases short and J 1 base short, with 0 bases between. Germline V gene sequence: CDR1 SGHRS, CDR2 YFSETQ. This CDR3 spans 11 amino acids. CDR3 amino acids: CASSFQETQYF. The CDR3 DNA is TGCGCCAGCAGCTTCCAAGAGACCCAGTACTTC.

J is TRBJ1-1 and V is TRBV5-1; a possible D gene is TRBD1 (5 bases). The germline gives CDR1 SGHRS, CDR2 YFSETQ. The V end lost 1 base, the J end lost 1 base, and 17 bases lay between the germline ends. The CDR3 consists of 17 residues. The CDR3 DNA reads as TGCGCCAGCAGCTTGTTTACCCCGGACACGTCGAACACTGAAGCTTTCTTT. This sequence encodes CASSLFTPDTSNTEAFF.

This clone was picked up a small number of times. The rearrangement links TRBV6-5 to TRBJ2-5, with D perhaps matching TRBD2 (6 bases). Germline loops: CDR1 MNHEY, CDR2 SVGAGI. V lost 5 bases to trimming and J lost 3 bases, with 7 bases between them. There are 12 residues in the CDR3. This CDR3 is CASSIAEETQYF. CDR3 DNA sequence: TGTGCCAGCAGTATAGCGGAAGAGACCCAGTACTTC.

This chain joins TRBV16 and TRBJ2-7; 7 bases are a match to TRBD2. CDR1 KGHSY and CDR2 FQNENV come from the germline V gene. The CDR3 runs 14 residues. J lost 6 bases, V lost 0 bases, and 5 bases had no gene match. DNA of the CDR3: TGTGCCAGCAGCCAATCTGGGGAGGGCACCGAGCAGTACTTC. As protein: CASSQSGEGTEQYF.

The rearrangement uses TRBV2 and TRBJ1-5; D may be TRBD1 (6 bases). Germline V gene sequence: CDR1 SNHLY, CDR2 FYNNEI. With 8 bases removed from V and 7 bases from J, the gap between germline ends came to 15 bases. The CDR3 is made up of 13 amino acids. The CDR3 nucleotides read TGTGCCAGCCAGGACAGTTTCCAACAGCCCCAGCATTTT. This gives the protein CASQDSFQQPQHF.

This chain connects TRBV18 to TRBJ2-2; D gene unclear. The CDR3 runs 13 residues. V was pared by 6 bases and J by 2 bases, with 7 bases between. The germline CDR1 and CDR2 sequences are KGHSH and LQKENI. DNA of the CDR3: TGTGCCAGCTCCCTGGGAAACACCGGGGAGCTGTTTTTT. It yields the protein CASSLGNTGELFF.

This clone was found once. The V and J genes are TRBV6-6 and TRBJ1-5, with a weak D call TRBD1 (6 bases). The CDR3 loop spans 15 amino acids. Trimming removed 7 bases from V and 2 bases from J, with 15 bases in between. Germline CDR1 MNHNY, CDR2 SVGAGI (reference sequence). This chain's CDR3 is CASTSIRGGNQPQHF. DNA for the CDR3: TGTGCCAGCACCTCGATCAGGGGTGGCAATCAGCCCCAGCATTTT.

The chain joins TRBV7-9 to TRBJ2-7; no reliable D call. The CDR3 is 12 amino acids. Trimming left V 2 bases short and J 4 bases short, with 6 bases between. The germline V gene has CDR1 SEHNR and CDR2 FQNEAQ (reference sequence). The CDR3 sequence: CASSLSGYEQYF. Here the CDR3 DNA reads TGTGCCAGCAGCTTATCCGGGTACGAGCAGTACTTC.

The rearrangement joins TRBV6-5 to TRBJ2-1; weak D call: TRBD2 (6 bases). This CDR3 comprises 15 residues. CDR1 is MNHEY, CDR2 SVGAGI, per germline. V was trimmed by 6 bases and J by 8 bases, leaving 20 bases between them. CDR3 sequence reads: CASRGSGAGRDEQFF. CDR3 sequence (DNA): TGTGCCAGCAGGGGATCGGGAGCCGGTCGTGATGAGCAGTTCTTC.

This clone was seen a handful of times. CDR3 nucleotide sequence: TGTGCCAGCAGTTTAGGCACTAACTATGGCTACACCTTC. This encodes CASSLGTNYGYTF. This sequence joins TRBV28 and TRBJ1-2; D ambiguous. The V and J ends lost 2 bases and 0 bases respectively, with 4 bases between them. There are 13 residues in the CDR3. Germline CDR1 is MDHEN and CDR2 is SYDVKM.

The chain employs TRBV19 and TRBJ2-1, with D maybe TRBD2 (5 bases). Per the germline V gene, CDR1 is LNHDA and CDR2 is SQIVND (reference sequence). Trimming took off 4 bases at V and 14 bases at J, with 15 bases between the two ends. The length of the CDR3 is 12 residues. This CDR3 reads CASSTRGGRKFF. The CDR3 DNA reads TGTGCCAGTAGTACCCGCGGAGGAAGAAAGTTCTTC.